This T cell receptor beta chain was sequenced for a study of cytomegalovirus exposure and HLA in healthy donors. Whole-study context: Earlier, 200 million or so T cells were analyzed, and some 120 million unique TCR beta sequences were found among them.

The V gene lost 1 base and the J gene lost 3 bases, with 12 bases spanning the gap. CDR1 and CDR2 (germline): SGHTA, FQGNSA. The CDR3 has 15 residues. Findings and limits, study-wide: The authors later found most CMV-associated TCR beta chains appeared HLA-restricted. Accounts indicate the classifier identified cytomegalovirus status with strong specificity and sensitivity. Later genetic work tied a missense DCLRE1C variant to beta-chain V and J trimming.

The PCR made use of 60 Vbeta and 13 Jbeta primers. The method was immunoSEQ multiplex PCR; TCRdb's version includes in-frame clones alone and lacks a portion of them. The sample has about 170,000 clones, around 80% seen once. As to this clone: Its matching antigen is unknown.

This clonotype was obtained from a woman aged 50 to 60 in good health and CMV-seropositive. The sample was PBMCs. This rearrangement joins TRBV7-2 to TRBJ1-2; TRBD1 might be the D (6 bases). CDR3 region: CASSLGQVADYGYTF. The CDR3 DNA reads TGTGCCAGCAGCTTAGGACAGGTTGCGGACTATGGCTACACCTTC.